The 2 T cell receptor beta chains in this list originate from one sample, sequenced in a study of blood T cell repertoires in COVID-19. Sequencing was performed with immunoSEQ multiplex PCR; in TCRdb, only in-frame clones are kept and a portion is missing. The sample has over 200,000 clones; roughly 86% are singletons. The sample was peripheral blood. The receptors were sampled from a woman aged 40 to 50 with acute or convalescent COVID-19.

This clone was seen only once. The rearrangement joins TRBV14 to TRBJ1-1; 12 positions match TRBD1. V trimming: 1 base; J trimming: 5 bases; junction bases outside the gene matches: 11. The CDR3 is 18 amino acids. Per the germline V gene, CDR1 is SGHDN and CDR2 is FVKESK. The CDR3 is CASSQGVVGTGGKTEAFF. The CDR3 coding sequence is TGTGCCAGCAGCCAAGGAGTAGTCGGGACAGGGGGCAAGACTGAAGCTTTCTTT.

The chain has TRBV5-1 and TRBJ2-1, with 12 bases fitting TRBD1. Per the germline V gene, CDR1 is SGHRS and CDR2 is YFSETQ. The CDR3 totals 19 residues. V gave up 4 bases and J gave up 1 base; unmatched junction bases: 12. CDR3 residues: CASSRDRGRIAPSYNEQFF. In DNA, the CDR3 is TGCGCCAGCAGCCGGGACAGGGGGCGCATAGCCCCTTCCTACAATGAGCAGTTCTTC.